One T cell receptor (beta chain) is described in this entry. These data come from a study of CD8+ T cells in alopecia areata. Looking at the study overall: Those patients who were treated received oral tofacitinib, which was given at 5 to 10 mg twice daily for moderate-to-severe alopecia areata.

Germline CDR1 is SGHDT and CDR2 is YYEEEE. Trimming stripped 1 base from V and 8 bases from J, with 5 bases between. The CDR3 sequence is 11 residues long. PBMCs were stained for CD3, CD4 and CD8, and CD4+ and CD8+ T cells were sorted. cDNA serving as the sequencing template came from extracted, reverse transcribed RNA. Some clones are missing from TCRdb's copy, which holds only in-frame ones; the method was immunoSEQ multiplex PCR. The profile shows about 98,000 clones, 40% to 45% of them singletons. The chain recombines TRBV5-6 with TRBJ2-3; D not resolved. Sequenced: CD4+ T cells sorted from blood. This clonotype originated in a human donor with alopecia areata. This CDR3 reads CASSLLSTQYF. The CDR3 DNA sequence: TGTGCCAGCAGCTTGTTGTCTACGCAGTATTTT.